Following are 31 T cell receptor beta chains from one sample sequenced in a study of T cell repertoires in cytomegalovirus infection. TCRdb processed the reads anew with MiXCR; each CDR3 protein has one entry. The table lists hundreds of thousands of distinct CDR3 sequences, about 24% of them singletons, with less than 9.5% in the top ten. Sequencing was performed on CD8+ T cells from PBMCs. These receptors originate from a human donor in good health (CMV status not recorded). Some clones in this sample may be carry-over from other donors' samples.

The chain carries TRBV7-2 and TRBJ2-7, with a tentative D call TRBD1 (7 bases). CDR1 is SGHTA, CDR2 FQGNSA, per germline. The germline V and J ends were trimmed by 4 bases and 1 base, with 17 bases remaining between them. The length of the CDR3 is 16 residues. The CDR3 DNA sequence: TGTGCCAGCAGCTCCCTTTGGCAGGGGGGATCCTACGAGCAGTACGTC. Its translation is CASSSLWQGGSYEQYV.

This clonotype was counted only a few times. The rearrangement joins TRBV7-9 to TRBJ2-7; 10 positions agree with TRBD2. V shed 6 bases and J 0 bases; nucleotides not matched to a gene: 8. The CDR3 sequence is 16 residues long. Looked up from germline, CDR1 is SEHNR and CDR2 is FQNEAQ (reference sequence). CDR3 residues: CASRPSGGESSYEQYF. The CDR3, as DNA: TGTGCCAGCAGACCCAGCGGGGGGGAAAGCTCCTACGAGCAGTACTTC.

This clonotype was counted only a few times. This chain joins TRBV6-1 and TRBJ2-3, with unresolved D. Germline loops: CDR1 MNHNS, CDR2 SASEGT. The V and J ends lost 3 bases and 4 bases respectively, with 8 bases between them. This CDR3 is built from 13 residues. The CDR3 here is CASSDKGSDTQYF. The CDR3 nucleotides read TGTGCCAGCAGTGATAAAGGCTCAGATACGCAGTATTTT.

The V call is TRBV5-1, the J call TRBJ1-1; TRBD1 is a possible D gene (6 bases). V lost 5 bases, J lost 5 bases, and 19 bases lay in between. The CDR3 extends over 15 amino acids. The V gene's germline CDR1 is SGHRS and CDR2 YFSETQ. CDR3 loop: CASSWWGGRETEAFF. The CDR3 bases are TGCGCCAGCAGTTGGTGGGGGGGCCGGGAAACTGAAGCTTTCTTT.

CDR3 sequence: CASSPSLGQGGLETQYF. CDR3 DNA: TGTGCCAGCAGCCCATCCCTTGGACAGGGCGGGTTAGAGACCCAGTACTTC. The chain uses TRBV5-8 and TRBJ2-5; 8 nucleotides match TRBD1. Germline CDR1 is SGHTS and CDR2 is YDEGEE. The CDR3 length is 17 residues. V shed 4 bases, J shed 4 bases, and the junction held 15 bases outside the gene matches.

The rearrangement links TRBV29-1 to TRBJ2-1; D may correspond to TRBD1 or TRBD2 (5 bases each). In germline, CDR1 is SQVTM, CDR2 ANQGSEA. Trimming stripped 5 bases from V and 0 bases from J, with 17 bases between. The CDR3 is 16 amino acids. CDR3: CSVLKGTALSYNEQFF. The CDR3 region has the DNA TGCAGCGTTCTGAAGGGGACCGCCCTCTCCTACAATGAGCAGTTCTTC.

Many counts were recorded for this clonotype. The chain has TRBV18 and TRBJ2-1; 10 bases are a match to TRBD1. Germline CDR1 is KGHSH and CDR2 is LQKENI. V gave up 3 bases and J gave up 4 bases; unmatched junction bases: 3. The CDR3 runs to 15 residues. The CDR3 here is CASSPGQGIYNEQFF. The CDR3, as DNA: TGTGCCAGCTCACCGGGACAGGGGATATACAATGAGCAGTTCTTC.

This clonotype has at least ten counts. The chain uses TRBV7-9 and TRBJ1-1, with a weak D call TRBD1 (5 bases). With 5 bases removed from V and 1 base from J, the gap between germline ends came to 11 bases. The CDR3 runs 14 residues. Germline CDR1 SEHNR, CDR2 FQNEAQ (reference sequence). The CDR3 nucleotides read TGTGCCAGCAGCAAGCCCGGGGGGAACACTGAAGCTTTCTTT. This sequence encodes CASSKPGGNTEAFF.

The V and J genes are TRBV2 and TRBJ1-5; tentative D call: TRBD1 (5 bases). This CDR3 is 18 amino acids long. Trimming removed 2 bases from V and 0 bases from J, with 17 bases in between. Germline CDR1 is SNHLY and CDR2 is FYNNEI. CDR3 nucleotides: TGTGCCAGCAGTGAAAGGAAAGGGGCTCCACGTAGCAATCAGCCCCAGCATTTT. It translates to CASSERKGAPRSNQPQHF.

The sample holds a few counts of this clonotype. V is TRBV6-5 and J is TRBJ1-1, with D tentatively TRBD1 (5 bases). Germline V gene lookup returns CDR1 MNHEY and CDR2 SVGAGI. Trimming took 3 bases from V and 0 from J, leaving 14 bases between them. The CDR3 is 16 amino acids. The CDR3 reads CASSYGGSPLNTEAFF. The CDR3 DNA reads TGTGCCAGCAGTTATGGGGGGTCTCCTTTGAACACTGAAGCTTTCTTT.

This clonotype was seen ten or more times. The J gene is TRBJ1-1, the V gene TRBV6-5; maybe TRBD1 (6 bases). Per germline, CDR1 MNHEY and CDR2 SVGAGI. V gave up 4 bases and J gave up 1 base, with 10 bases separating them. The CDR3 consists of 14 residues. The CDR3 nucleotides are TGTGCCAGCAGTTTGACAGGCCCGAACACTGAAGCTTTCTTT. It translates to CASSLTGPNTEAFF.

This clonotype was observed a few times. The genes are TRBV15 and TRBJ1-1, with 8 bases fitting TRBD1. Germline loops: CDR1 LNHNV, CDR2 YYDKDF (reference sequence). The length of the CDR3 is 15 residues. The V segment lost 4 bases and the J segment 8 bases; nucleotides outside the gene matches: 12. CDR3 sequence reads: CATSKLQGGAPEAFF. The CDR3 DNA sequence: TGTGCCACCAGCAAATTACAGGGGGGGGCCCCGGAAGCTTTCTTT.

V and J are TRBV28 and TRBJ2-5; D is possibly TRBD1 (5 bases). Germline CDR1 MDHEN, CDR2 SYDVKM. The ends were cut back, 5 bases at V and 0 bases at J, with 13 bases in the middle. The CDR3 is 15 amino acids. The CDR3 DNA sequence: TGTGCCAGCAGTCTCCTCCTCAGGGACCAAGAGACCCAGTACTTC. Translation: CASSLLLRDQETQYF.

In regard to this clonotype: One end of the junction varies from germline; a read error may be responsible. V gene TRBV6-6 combines with J gene TRBJ1-5, with a tentative D call TRBD1 (5 bases). The CDR3 is 14 residues long. Per germline, CDR1 MNHNY and CDR2 SVGAGI (reference sequence). The CDR3 region is CASSPWGSNQPQNF. The CDR3 DNA is TGTGCCAGCAGTCCTTGGGGGAGCAATCAGCCCCAGAATTTT.

This chain joins TRBV12-3 or TRBV12-4 and TRBJ2-3; 7 bases map to TRBD1. CDR3 length: 17 residues. V lost 2 bases, J lost 0 bases, and 8 bases stayed unmatched. The CDR3: CASSLFPGTDSTDTQYF. The CDR3 DNA follows: TGTGCCAGCAGTTTATTCCCGGGGACAGATAGCACAGATACGCAGTATTTT.

There are a few counts of this clonotype. V usage is TRBV18 and J usage is TRBJ2-3; D gene ambiguous. CDR1 and CDR2 from the germline V gene are KGHSH and LQKENI. V was cut by 3 bases and J by 0 bases, with 16 bases left in between. The CDR3 extends over 17 amino acids. This CDR3 reads CASSPSPLVLSTDTQYF. The CDR3, as DNA: TGTGCCAGCTCACCCTCTCCGTTGGTACTGAGCACAGATACGCAGTATTTT.

This clonotype was counted many times. V is TRBV7-2 and J is TRBJ2-1, with unresolved D. Per the germline V gene, CDR1 is SGHTA and CDR2 is FQGNSA. V was shortened by 6 bases and J by 3 bases, with 12 bases between the two germline ends. The CDR3 is 14 residues long. The CDR3 protein is CASSKGVGYNEQFF. The DNA for the CDR3 is TGTGCCAGCAGTAAAGGTGTCGGCTACAATGAGCAGTTCTTC.

This clonotype was seen ten or more times. V is TRBV28 and J is TRBJ2-2; maybe TRBD1 (5 bases). Germline V gene data show CDR1 as MDHEN and CDR2 as SYDVKM. The CDR3 spans 18 residues. The V gene lost 7 bases and the J gene lost 3 bases, with 24 bases spanning the gap. Here the CDR3 reads CASIPPGGADPDTGELFF. The CDR3 bases are TGTGCCAGCATCCCTCCCGGTGGGGCGGATCCGGACACCGGGGAGCTGTTTTTT.

This clonotype came up many times. This sequence joins TRBV7-9 and TRBJ1-4, with 9 bases aligning to TRBD1. Unmatched junction bases numbered 4, after V lost 5 bases and J lost 6 bases. CDR3 size: 14 residues. Germline loops: CDR1 SEHNR, CDR2 FQNEAQ (reference sequence). As DNA, the CDR3 is TGTGCCAGCAGCACAGGGGGCGTGGATGAAAAACTGTTTTTT. Its protein product is CASSTGGVDEKLFF.

The sample holds many counts of this clonotype. This chain uses TRBV4-1 with TRBJ2-5; 8 nucleotides align to TRBD2. CDR1 and CDR2 from the germline V gene are MGHRA and YSYEKL. The ends lost 5 bases at V and 3 bases at J; junction bases unmatched: 5. This CDR3 is built from 14 residues. CDR3 region: CASSNRGGEETQYF. In DNA form, the CDR3 reads TGCGCCAGCAGCAACCGGGGGGGGGAAGAGACCCAGTACTTC.

This clonotype has a handful of counts. The chain joins TRBV6-1 to TRBJ2-3; no firm D call. The CDR3 is 17 amino acids. V lost 1 base to trimming and J lost 0 bases, with 14 bases between them. Per germline, CDR1 MNHNS and CDR2 SASEGT. CDR3 in DNA: TGTGCCAGCAGTGAAGACCCGACGGCCACCAGCACAGATACGCAGTATTTT. Its translation is CASSEDPTATSTDTQYF.

V is TRBV7-9 and J is TRBJ1-2; D might be TRBD1 (6 bases). This CDR3 has 15 residues. Per germline, CDR1 SEHNR and CDR2 FQNEAQ (reference sequence). Trimming left V 5 bases short and J 3 bases short, with 16 bases between. Here the CDR3 reads CASSPDPDSYYGYTF. CDR3 coding DNA: TGTGCCAGCAGCCCCGACCCGGACAGCTACTATGGCTACACCTTC.

This chain joins TRBV12-3 or TRBV12-4 and TRBJ2-5; D perhaps matches TRBD1 (7 bases). This CDR3 is built from 13 residues. With 7 bases removed from V and 5 bases from J, the gap between germline ends came to 14 bases. The CDR3 sequence is CASKPAGGETQYF. As DNA, the CDR3 is TGTGCCAGCAAGCCTGCAGGGGGGGAGACCCAGTACTTC.

The chain carries TRBV24-1 and TRBJ2-1; 9 bases match TRBD2. Per germline, CDR1 KGHDR and CDR2 SFDVKD. This CDR3 region has 15 residues. Unmatched junction bases numbered 4, after V lost 2 bases and J lost 6 bases. Written as DNA, the CDR3 is TGTGCCACCAGTGATTCCCTAGCGGGACCCAATGAGCAGTTCTTC. Amino acids: CATSDSLAGPNEQFF.

This clonotype was counted between two and nine times. V is TRBV2 and J is TRBJ2-1; D possibly matches TRBD1 or TRBD2 (5 bases each). Per the germline V gene, CDR1 is SNHLY and CDR2 is FYNNEI. V lost 10 bases to trimming and J lost 6 bases, with 16 bases between them. CDR3 size: 13 residues. CDR3 in DNA: TGTGCCACCCCGAGGGGAGTATCCAATGAGCAGTTCTTC. Translating gives CATPRGVSNEQFF.

The chain couples TRBV4-1 to TRBJ2-5, with 8 positions matching TRBD1. This CDR3 spans 15 amino acids. J gave up 5 bases and V 1 base, and 6 bases lay outside the gene matches. Germline-derived CDR1 and CDR2 are MGHRA and YSYEKL. The CDR3 DNA reads as TGCGCCAGCAGCCAAGTGGGACAGGCGGTGGAGACCCAGTACTTC. Its translation is CASSQVGQAVETQYF.

This clonotype was found a few times. The chain links TRBV20-1 to TRBJ2-1; a possible D gene is TRBD1 (6 bases). Germline loops: CDR1 DFQATT, CDR2 SNEGSKA (reference sequence). This CDR3 has 14 amino acids. Deletions cut 2 bases from V and 6 bases from J, with 14 bases between. The CDR3 sequence is CSARIRGNSNEQFF. The CDR3 DNA is TGCAGTGCTAGAATTAGGGGGAATTCCAATGAGCAGTTCTTC.

This clonotype was detected only a few times. This chain joins TRBV28 and TRBJ2-1; 14 bases line up with TRBD2. Losses at the gene ends were 2 bases for V and 3 bases for J; bases not matched to a gene: 6. Germline V gene lookup returns CDR1 MDHEN and CDR2 SYDVKM. The CDR3 sequence is 18 residues long. CDR3 bases: TGTGCCAGCAGTTTACAGGGACTAGCGGGGGCCAGCTACAATGAGCAGTTCTTC. Translating it yields CASSLQGLAGASYNEQFF.

This clonotype was picked up many times. V usage is TRBV12-5 and J usage is TRBJ2-7; D not resolved. V was cut by 4 bases and J by 3 bases, with 4 bases left in between. This CDR3 is built from 11 residues. Germline CDR1 LGHNT, CDR2 FRNRAP. This CDR3 reads CASGWGYEQYF. The CDR3 DNA reads as TGTGCTAGTGGTTGGGGCTACGAGCAGTACTTC.

The genes are TRBV2 and TRBJ1-1; 7 nucleotides match TRBD1. The junction had 2 bases not matched to a gene; V was cut back by 10 bases and J by 0 bases. This CDR3 comprises 12 residues. CDR1 SNHLY and CDR2 FYNNEI come from the germline V gene. The CDR3 sequence is CAKDRLNTEAFF. Here the CDR3 DNA reads TGTGCCAAGGACAGGCTGAACACTGAAGCTTTCTTT. The complete variable domain, with remaining parts taken from reference TRBV2 and TRBJ1-1, reads EPEVTQTPSHQVTQMGQEVILRCVPISNHLYFYWYRQILGQKVEFLVSFYNNEISEKSEIFDDQFSVERPDGSNFTLKIRSTKLEDSAMYFCAKDRLNTEAFFGQGTRLTVV.

The V call is TRBV20-1, the J call TRBJ2-1, with a tentative D call TRBD2 (6 bases). Germline values: CDR1 DFQATT, CDR2 SNEGSKA (reference sequence). V lost 3 bases, J lost 5 bases, and 17 bases lay in between. This CDR3 contains 15 residues. The CDR3 region is CSASSRDSWNNEQFF. CDR3 bases: TGCAGTGCTAGTTCCAGGGACTCTTGGAACAATGAGCAGTTCTTC.